This is a list of T cell receptor beta chains from one sample in a study of T cell changes during pregnancy in multiple sclerosis. Profiling relied on immunoSEQ multiplex PCR, and the TCRdb table lists in-frame clones only, not all of them. This sample carries about 100,000 clones, approximately 94% of them seen once, and the ten largest clones take around 0.96%. Sequences were derived from peripheral blood, sampled before pregnancy. The receptor source for this set is a female donor with multiple sclerosis, enrolled in a pregnancy study. Both conserved end residues are part of each CDR3. The order of the fields is V gene, J gene, CDR3 protein.

v_call: TRBV7-2; j_call: TRBJ1-1; cdr3_aa: CASSLTDRPNTEAFF
v_call: TRBV27; j_call: TRBJ1-2; cdr3_aa: CASSFGQGASGYTF
v_call: TRBV14; j_call: TRBJ2-1; cdr3_aa: CASSQVTGGEQFF
v_call: TRBV20-1; j_call: TRBJ2-7; cdr3_aa: CSATDGDEQYF
v_call: TRBV6-6; j_call: TRBJ1-3; cdr3_aa: CASSRIVSSSGNTIYF
v_call: TRBV20-1; j_call: TRBJ1-4; cdr3_aa: CSASPVEKLFF
v_call: TRBV4-1; j_call: TRBJ2-7; cdr3_aa: CASSQSLSYTYEQYF
v_call: TRBV4-2; j_call: TRBJ2-7; cdr3_aa: CASSHWTSGSYEQYF
v_call: TRBV18; j_call: TRBJ1-2; cdr3_aa: CASSPDRGNPYGYTF
v_call: TRBV6-5; j_call: TRBJ1-1; cdr3_aa: CASSYVPGGTEAFF
v_call: TRBV5-1; j_call: TRBJ1-2; cdr3_aa: CASSRQQGDYGYTF
v_call: TRBV27; j_call: TRBJ1-2; cdr3_aa: CASRGRGSYGYTF
v_call: TRBV7-9; j_call: TRBJ2-7; cdr3_aa: CASSLVVGGAYEQYF
v_call: TRBV30; j_call: TRBJ2-5; cdr3_aa: CAWKPTIFQETQYF
v_call: TRBV10-3; j_call: TRBJ2-5; cdr3_aa: CAIRREQETQYF
v_call: TRBV9; j_call: TRBJ2-1; cdr3_aa: CASSPPTGLPYNEQFF
v_call: TRBV27; j_call: TRBJ2-2; cdr3_aa: CASSRGSGTGELFF
v_call: TRBV4-1; j_call: TRBJ2-7; cdr3_aa: CASSPAGQGSYEQYF
v_call: TRBV27; j_call: TRBJ2-7; cdr3_aa: CASSLSRDTLSSYEQYF
v_call: TRBV7-9; j_call: TRBJ2-7; cdr3_aa: CASSLGQGDYEQYF
v_call: TRBV7-9; j_call: TRBJ2-5; cdr3_aa: CASRLTSAWTQYF
v_call: TRBV7-7; j_call: TRBJ1-4; cdr3_aa: CASSLIEDEKLFF
v_call: TRBV2; j_call: TRBJ1-2; cdr3_aa: CASIGTTDGYTF
v_call: TRBV5-5; j_call: TRBJ1-1; cdr3_aa: CASSLQGAGTEAFF
v_call: TRBV19; j_call: TRBJ1-5; cdr3_aa: CASSNPRAGGTQPQHF
v_call: TRBV29-1; j_call: TRBJ1-1; cdr3_aa: CSVVRGTGGTEAFF
v_call: TRBV28; j_call: TRBJ1-1; cdr3_aa: CATVPTGGEAFF
v_call: TRBV11-2; j_call: TRBJ1-2; cdr3_aa: CASSLEIWRGNYGYTF
v_call: TRBV19; j_call: TRBJ1-2; cdr3_aa: CASTPDKWNGYTF
v_call: TRBV28; j_call: TRBJ1-2; cdr3_aa: CASRLQGARIGYTF
v_call: TRBV2; j_call: TRBJ1-5; cdr3_aa: CASSEQGRRDQPQHF
v_call: TRBV4-2; j_call: TRBJ2-3; cdr3_aa: CASSPRVHTDTQYF
v_call: TRBV5-1; j_call: TRBJ2-1; cdr3_aa: CASSLAGVGDEQFF
v_call: TRBV4-1; j_call: TRBJ2-3; cdr3_aa: CASSPIAGSTDTQYF
v_call: TRBV4-1; j_call: TRBJ2-7; cdr3_aa: CASSQEPLARSYEQYF
v_call: TRBV19; j_call: TRBJ1-2; cdr3_aa: CASRGWERGVAGYGYTF
v_call: TRBV6-1; j_call: TRBJ2-2; cdr3_aa: CASSGLAGLNTGELFF
v_call: TRBV5-1; j_call: TRBJ2-5; cdr3_aa: CATRQGFGQETQYF